The 27 T cell receptor beta chains given below trace back to one sample, sequenced in a study of CD8 T cells in Susac syndrome (dated by TCRdb to about 2019). Library preparation was by the immunoSEQ multiplex PCR assay. RNA was extracted with the RNeasy kit and about 0.5 to 1 ug was reverse transcribed using random hexamers. The raw public reads went through TCRdb reprocessing: fastp at Q25, MiXCR clone calling, in-frame beta chains kept. Rows are unified per CDR3 protein, each entry keeping the most common DNA and genes. The table for this sample lists under 250,000 distinct CDR3 sequences; roughly 93% of them were counted only once. The ten largest clonotypes hold 0.07% to 0.09% of the sample. The specimen sequenced was CD4+ T cells from PBMCs. These receptors were collected from a human donor with multiple sclerosis.

On this clonotype: In this CDR3 the conserved last residue, phenylalanine or tryptophan, is missing, so a read error is likely. The rearrangement links TRBV28 to TRBJ2-3; a possible D gene is TRBD2 (6 bases). The CDR3 totals 14 residues. Looked up from germline, CDR1 is MDHEN and CDR2 is SYDVKM. Trimming left V 6 bases short and J 1 base short, with 11 bases between. The CDR3 DNA reads TGTGCCAGCAGCCCAGGCGGGGGCACAGATACGCAGTATCTT. This gives the protein CASSPGGGTDTQYL.

The V call is TRBV5-1, the J call TRBJ1-2, with D perhaps matching TRBD1 (5 bases). CDR3 length: 15 amino acids. V lost 0 bases to trimming and J lost 8 bases, with 17 bases between them. In germline, CDR1 is SGHRS, CDR2 YFSETQ. The CDR3 bases are TGCGCCAGCAGCTTGGACGGGGCGACCGGCTCCGGCTACACCTTC. Amino acid sequence: CASSLDGATGSGYTF.

Comments on this clonotype: A junction boundary mismatches the germline segment, possibly from a read error. The chain uses TRBV30 and TRBJ1-1; D gene unclear. CDR1 is GTSNPN and CDR2 is SVGIG in the germline V gene (reference sequence). The length of the CDR3 is 12 residues. The CDR3 nucleotides are TGTGCCCGGAGGGAGGCAAACACTGAAGCTTTCTTT. Its protein is CARREANTEAFF.

The chain carries TRBV5-4 and TRBJ2-1; 8 bases agree with TRBD1. Germline assignment: CDR1 SGHNT and CDR2 YYREEE (reference sequence). V was clipped by 7 bases and J by 8 bases; unmatched bases: 8. The CDR3 consists of 13 residues. CDR3 sequence reads: CASWQGASHEQFF. The CDR3, as DNA: TGTGCCAGCTGGCAGGGGGCCTCCCATGAGCAGTTCTTC.

The chain couples TRBV7-6 to TRBJ2-3; D is unresolved. This CDR3 is built from 12 residues. Germline V gene lookup returns CDR1 SGHVS and CDR2 FNYEAQ. V was trimmed by 5 bases and J by 13 bases, leaving 16 bases between them. The CDR3 here is CASSPSPGLEYF. CDR3 DNA sequence: TGTGCCAGCAGCCCGTCCCCGGGTTTGGAGTATTTT.

CDR3 region: CASTRSPQTNYGYTF. The CDR3 DNA reads as TGCGCCAGCACCAGGTCCCCACAGACGAACTATGGCTACACCTTC. V usage is TRBV5-1 and J usage is TRBJ1-2, with D unclear. Germline V CDR1 and CDR2: SGHRS, YFSETQ. V dropped 6 bases and J dropped 2 bases, with 17 bases sitting between them. CDR3 length equals 15 residues. The entire variable domain, with the rest obtained from reference TRBV5-1 and TRBJ1-2, is as follows: KAGVTQTPRYLIKTRGQQVTLSCSPISGHRSVSWYQQTPGQGLQFLFEYFSETQRNKGNFPGRFSGRQFSNSRSEMNVSTLELGDSALYLCASTRSPQTNYGYTFGSGTRLTVV.

This chain links TRBV12-3 or TRBV12-4 with TRBJ2-7, with D possibly TRBD2 on 5 matching bases. The CDR3 contains 12 residues. Trimming removed 7 bases at V and 1 base at J, with 8 bases between. CDR3 in DNA: TGTGCCAGCACCCGGGGTTCCTACGAGCAGTACTTC. Translated, it gives CASTRGSYEQYF.

In DNA, the CDR3 is TGTGCCAGCAGTTCGGGACAGGGGTTTGGCTACACCTTC. This gives the protein CASSSGQGFGYTF. This chain uses TRBV12-3 or TRBV12-4 with TRBJ1-2; 10 bases align to TRBD1. The V segment lost 4 bases and the J segment 7 bases; nucleotides outside the gene matches: 3. The CDR3 consists of 13 residues.

The sample holds one count of this clonotype. V gene TRBV29-1 combines with J gene TRBJ2-3; D might be TRBD1 (6 bases). This CDR3 is 15 amino acids long. Germline V gene data show CDR1 as SQVTM and CDR2 as ANQGSEA. V lost 1 base and J lost 4, with 15 bases in between. The CDR3 DNA reads TGCAGCGTTGAAGTAAGAGGGGGAAGCTCAGATACGCAGTATTTT. Protein sequence: CSVEVRGGSSDTQYF.

The chain employs TRBV20-1 and TRBJ2-2; TRBD2 aligns across 7 bases. The trim removed 1 base at V and 6 bases at J, leaving 8 bases unmatched. CDR1 is DFQATT, CDR2 SNEGSKA, per germline (reference sequence). This CDR3 is 15 amino acids long. The CDR3 is CSARGRRERPGELFF. Written as DNA, the CDR3 is TGCAGTGCTAGAGGGCGGCGGGAGCGGCCCGGGGAGCTGTTTTTT.

This sequence joins TRBV2 and TRBJ1-2; D is possibly TRBD1 (5 bases). Germline lookup yields CDR1 SNHLY and CDR2 FYNNEI. Trimming took 3 bases from V and 8 from J, leaving 13 bases between them. CDR3 length: 13 residues. CDR3 in amino acids: CASSDGAGPGYTF. CDR3 nucleotide sequence: TGTGCCAGCAGTGATGGGGCAGGGCCAGGCTACACCTTC.

The CDR3 DNA follows: TGTGCCAGCAGCACACGGACAGGGGGCAGCGGCTACACCTTC. Translating it yields CASSTRTGGSGYTF. The rearrangement uses TRBV7-2 and TRBJ1-2; 11 nucleotides align to TRBD1. The V and J ends lost 5 bases and 8 bases, in that order; junction bases with no gene match: 7. The CDR3 has 14 residues. Germline CDR1 SGHTA, CDR2 FQGNSA. The full variable domain, its missing parts supplied by reference TRBV7-2 and TRBJ1-2, is GAGVSQSPSNKVTEKGKDVELRCDPISGHTALYWYRQSLGQGLEFLIYFQGNSAPDKSGLPSDRFSAERTGGSVSTLTIQRTQQEDSAVYLCASSTRTGGSGYTFGSGTRLTVV.

The chain uses TRBV2 and TRBJ1-2; the D is unclear. Between the trimmed V and J ends, which lost 0 bases and 7 bases, there was a span of 6 bases. CDR1 and CDR2 from the germline V gene are SNHLY and FYNNEI. The CDR3 has 12 amino acids. CDR3 sequence (DNA): TGTGCCAGCAGTGAAGCCAAGGTTGGCTACACCTTC. The encoded protein is CASSEAKVGYTF.

The chain has TRBV10-3 and TRBJ2-5; D is unclear. CDR1 and CDR2 (germline): ENHRY, SYGVKD. The CDR3 has 13 residues. With 2 bases removed from V and 2 bases from J, the gap between germline ends came to 6 bases. CDR3 residues: CAISELQQETQYF. CDR3 sequence (DNA): TGTGCCATCAGTGAGCTCCAGCAAGAGACCCAGTACTTC.

The chain combines TRBV19 with TRBJ2-1; D is uncertain. V shed 3 bases and J shed 0 bases, with 15 bases lying between them. Germline V gene lookup returns CDR1 LNHDA and CDR2 SQIVND (reference sequence). CDR3 length equals 17 residues. Here the CDR3 reads CASSIFSGWSSYNEQFF. Written as DNA, the CDR3 is TGTGCCAGTAGTATCTTTTCCGGATGGAGCTCCTACAATGAGCAGTTCTTC. The complete variable domain, with remaining parts taken from reference TRBV19 and TRBJ2-1, reads DGGITQSPKYLFRKEGQNVTLSCEQNLNHDAMYWYRQDPGQGLRLIYYSQIVNDFQKGDIAEGYSVSREKKESFPLTVTSAQKNPTAFYLCASSIFSGWSSYNEQFFGPGTRLTVL.

CDR3 coding DNA: TGTGCCTGGAAATCAGGGGTCACTGAAGCTTTCTTT. Its protein is CAWKSGVTEAFF. V gene TRBV30 combines with J gene TRBJ1-1; D might be TRBD1 (6 bases). The CDR3 is 12 residues long. V lost 4 bases and J lost 4, with 10 bases in between. In germline, CDR1 is GTSNPN, CDR2 SVGIG (reference sequence).

In this sample, this clonotype turned up a few times. The gene calls are TRBV2 and TRBJ1-1; D uncertain. V dropped 7 bases and J dropped 1 base, with 10 bases sitting between them. This CDR3 has 13 residues. Germline V gives CDR1 SNHLY, CDR2 FYNNEI. CDR3 DNA: TGTGCCAGCACCAGAGGGCAGAACACTGAAGCTTTCTTT. It codes for CASTRGQNTEAFF.

The chain recombines TRBV20-1 with TRBJ2-1; D is unresolved. The CDR3 extends over 15 amino acids. Trimming removed 1 base from V and 3 bases from J, with 13 bases in between. The germline V gene encodes CDR1 DFQATT and CDR2 SNEGSKA (reference sequence). CDR3 protein: CSARGPQGYYNEQFF. The CDR3 coding sequence is TGCAGTGCTAGAGGGCCCCAAGGTTACTACAATGAGCAGTTCTTC.

The V and J genes are TRBV6-5 and TRBJ1-2; D may be TRBD1 (6 bases). Trimming left V 0 bases short and J 4 bases short, with 12 bases between. Germline-derived CDR1 and CDR2 are MNHEY and SVGAGI. CDR3 length: 15 amino acids. This CDR3 is CASSYSTGGGYGYTF. Written as DNA, the CDR3 is TGTGCCAGCAGTTACTCGACGGGGGGCGGCTATGGCTACACCTTC.

The chain combines TRBV7-2 with TRBJ1-1; D is ambiguous. Germline-derived CDR1 and CDR2 are SGHTA and FQGNSA. V was cut by 3 bases and J by 1 base, with 6 bases left in between. This CDR3 has 13 amino acids. The CDR3 here is CASSFATNTEAFF. The CDR3 nucleotides are TGTGCCAGCAGCTTTGCGACGAACACTGAAGCTTTCTTT.

The CDR3 coding sequence is TGTGCCAGCAGTTTCCCAGGGTCCCAAGAGACCCAGTACTTC. This gives the protein CASSFPGSQETQYF. The rearrangement links TRBV6-6 to TRBJ2-5, with a tentative D call TRBD1 (5 bases). The germline V gene has CDR1 MNHNY and CDR2 SVGAGI (reference sequence). This CDR3 region has 14 residues. Trimming took off 4 bases at V and 1 base at J, with 10 bases between the two ends.

The V call is TRBV10-3, the J call TRBJ2-5; 7 bases map to TRBD1. Germline assignment: CDR1 ENHRY and CDR2 SYGVKD. The CDR3 is 14 amino acids. The J segment lost 1 base and the V segment lost 6 bases, leaving 5 bases of the junction unmatched. The CDR3 reads CAISPTGVQETQYF. The CDR3 DNA is TGTGCCATCAGCCCCACAGGGGTCCAAGAGACCCAGTACTTC.

This rearrangement joins TRBV11-2 to TRBJ2-2, with no clear D. V was cut by 5 bases and J by 3 bases, with 10 bases left in between. Germline values: CDR1 SGHAT, CDR2 FQNNGV. This CDR3 is 14 amino acids long. CDR3 DNA sequence: TGTGCCAGCAGCCCCTCCTACGACACCGGGGAGCTGTTTTTT. Translated: CASSPSYDTGELFF.

This clonotype is a singleton in its sample. The V gene is TRBV19, the J gene TRBJ1-1; D ambiguous. This CDR3 has 15 amino acids. Deletions cut 3 bases from V and 5 bases from J, with 16 bases between. CDR1 is LNHDA, CDR2 SQIVND, per germline (reference sequence). CDR3 amino acids: CASSIRSGGLTEAFF. In DNA, the CDR3 is TGTGCCAGTAGTATCCGATCCGGCGGATTGACTGAAGCTTTCTTT.

The rearrangement joins TRBV9 to TRBJ1-2; D uncertain. There are 15 residues in the CDR3. Germline lookup yields CDR1 SGDLS and CDR2 YYNGEE. The ends were cut back, 0 bases at V and 4 bases at J, with 13 bases in the middle. The CDR3 bases are TGTGCCAGCAGCGTAGGGGCCGGAACCATCTATGGCTACACCTTC. Translation gives CASSVGAGTIYGYTF.

The chain is built from TRBV27 and TRBJ2-7; 12 nucleotides line up with TRBD1. The CDR3 runs to 14 residues. CDR1 and CDR2 from the germline V gene are MNHEY and SMNVEV (reference sequence). The ends lost 4 bases at V and 6 bases at J; junction bases unmatched: 4. The CDR3 loop is CASSYRDRGLEQYV. CDR3 DNA: TGTGCCAGCAGTTACCGGGACAGGGGGCTCGAGCAGTACGTC.

This clonotype has a single count. This rearrangement joins TRBV7-9 to TRBJ1-4; D unresolved. The CDR3 extends over 15 amino acids. Trimming took 7 bases from V and 6 from J, leaving 18 bases between them. CDR1 and CDR2 (germline): SEHNR, FQNEAQ (reference sequence). CDR3 in DNA: TGTGCCAGCAACAAAGGGCGGGCTCGGGATGAAAAACTGTTTTTT. Translating it yields CASNKGRARDEKLFF.